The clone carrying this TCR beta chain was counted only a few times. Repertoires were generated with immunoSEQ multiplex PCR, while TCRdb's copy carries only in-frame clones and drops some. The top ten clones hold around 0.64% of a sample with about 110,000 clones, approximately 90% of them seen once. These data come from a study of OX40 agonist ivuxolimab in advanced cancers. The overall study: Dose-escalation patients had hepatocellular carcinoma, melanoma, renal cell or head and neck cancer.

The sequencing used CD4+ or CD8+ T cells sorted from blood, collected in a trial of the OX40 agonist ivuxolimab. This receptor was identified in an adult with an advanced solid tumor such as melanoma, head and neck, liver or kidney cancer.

This chain's CDR3 is CASSPGLAGETDTQYF. The CDR3 nucleotides are TGCGCCAGCAGTCCCGGACTAGCGGGAGAAACAGATACGCAGTATTTT. The chain links TRBV5-1 to TRBJ2-3, with 13 bases that match TRBD2. V shed 5 bases and J 3 bases; nucleotides not matched to a gene: 6. The germline CDR1 and CDR2 sequences are SGHRS and YFSETQ. This CDR3 is 16 amino acids long.